What follows are 8 T cell receptor beta chains derived from one specimen sequenced in a study of cytomegalovirus exposure and HLA in healthy donors. It was with 60 Vbeta and 13 Jbeta primers that the PCR ran. The protocol was immunoSEQ multiplex PCR, while the TCRdb copy is restricted to in-frame clones and leaves out a portion. The repertoire table contains about 120,000 clones. Source material: PBMCs. These receptors all stem from a woman aged 40 to 50 in good health and CMV-seropositive.

The chain recombines TRBV5-1 with TRBJ2-1; TRBD1 might be the D (5 bases). The CDR3 covers 14 residues. CDR1 and CDR2 from the germline V gene are SGHRS and YFSETQ. Trimming took off 4 bases at V and 9 bases at J, with 17 bases between the two ends. The DNA of the CDR3 is TGCGCCAGCAGCCCCTCCCGCAGGGTCCTTGAGCAGTTCTTC. This sequence encodes CASSPSRRVLEQFF.

The chain joins TRBV11-1 to TRBJ1-1; D gene unclear. The ends were cut back, 3 bases at V and 5 bases at J, with 13 bases in the middle. This CDR3 comprises 14 residues. Germline CDR1 reads SGHAT; CDR2 reads FQDESV (reference sequence). CDR3 sequence: CASSLRVRGTEAFF. In DNA form, the CDR3 reads TGTGCCAGCAGCTTGAGGGTACGTGGGACTGAAGCTTTCTTT. Based on the CDR3 plus reference TRBV11-1 and TRBJ1-1, the full variable domain is EAEVAQSPRYKITEKSQAVAFWCDPISGHATLYWYRQILGQGPELLVQFQDESVVDDSQLPKDRFSAERLKGVDSTLKIQPAELGDSAMYLCASSLRVRGTEAFFGQGTRLTVV.

The CDR3 loop is CATWGGLASYEQYF. CDR3 nucleotide sequence: TGTGCCACTTGGGGGGGCCTAGCGAGTTACGAGCAGTACTTC. The chain has TRBV15 and TRBJ2-7; a weak D match, TRBD2 (7 bases). V was cut by 9 bases and J by 4 bases, with 19 bases left in between. Germline values: CDR1 LNHNV, CDR2 YYDKDF (reference sequence). The CDR3 has 14 amino acids. The full variable domain, its missing parts supplied by reference TRBV15 and TRBJ2-7, is DAMVIQNPRYQVTQFGKPVTLSCSQTLNHNVMYWYQQKSSQAPKLLFHYYDKDFNNEADTPDNFQSRRPNTSFCFLDIRSPGLGDTAMYLCATWGGLASYEQYFGPGTRLTVT.

The rearrangement links TRBV7-6 to TRBJ2-1; D gene unclear. This CDR3 spans 15 amino acids. Germline lookup yields CDR1 SGHVS and CDR2 FNYEAQ. V lost 1 base, J lost 0 bases, and 7 bases lay in between. The CDR3 protein is CASSLVAGSYNEQFF. DNA of the CDR3: TGTGCCAGCAGCTTAGTGGCAGGCTCCTACAATGAGCAGTTCTTC.

The V call is TRBV7-8, the J call TRBJ1-3, with D possibly matching TRBD1 (5 bases). The CDR3 runs 14 residues. Germline assignment: CDR1 SGHVS and CDR2 FQNEAQ. V was shortened by 5 bases and J by 8 bases, with 16 bases between the two germline ends. CDR3 loop: CASSRGTRGDTIYF. Here the CDR3 DNA reads TGTGCCAGCAGCCGGGGGACGCGCGGAGACACCATATATTTT.

The rearrangement joins TRBV5-1 to TRBJ2-6; D gene ambiguous. Germline values: CDR1 SGHRS, CDR2 YFSETQ. The ends were cut back, 3 bases at V and 2 bases at J, with 6 bases in the middle. The CDR3 has 14 residues. In nucleotides, the CDR3 is TGCGCCAGCAGCTCACATGCTGGGGCCAACGTCCTGACTTTC. This codes for CASSSHAGANVLTF. The whole variable domain, remainder taken from reference TRBV5-1 and TRBJ2-6, is KAGVTQTPRYLIKTRGQQVTLSCSPISGHRSVSWYQQTPGQGLQFLFEYFSETQRNKGNFPGRFSGRQFSNSRSEMNVSTLELGDSALYLCASSSHAGANVLTFGAGSRLTVL.

The chain has TRBV5-1 and TRBJ2-2, with 7 positions matching TRBD1. The ends lost 4 bases at V and 5 bases at J; junction bases unmatched: 2. CDR1 and CDR2 (germline): SGHRS, YFSETQ. CDR3 length equals 13 residues. As DNA, the CDR3 is TGCGCCAGCAGCGAACAGGGGACCGGGGAGCTGTTTTTT. Translation: CASSEQGTGELFF.

The chain has TRBV9 and TRBJ2-7, with TRBD2 as a possible D gene (5 bases). In germline, CDR1 is SGDLS, CDR2 YYNGEE. V lost 0 bases to trimming and J lost 4 bases, with 11 bases between them. The CDR3 sequence is 14 residues long. CDR3 coding DNA: TGTGCCAGCAGCGTAGGAGGGCTGGGTTACGAGCAGTACTTC. As protein: CASSVGGLGYEQYF.